Detailed here is one T cell receptor (beta chain). This clone is a singleton in its sample. It has no known antigen specificity. Within one base of it there is no much larger clone, and no base qualities were kept. Each collaborating institution followed its own protocols to collect whole blood in K2EDTA tubes. For TCRbeta analysis, collaborator samples were shipped as frozen whole blood, as isolated PBMCs, or as DNA extracted from either sample type. The data were obtained in a study of blood T cell repertoires in COVID-19 (dated by TCRdb to 2020 to 2022). General notes on the study: The collaborator samples originated in the United States, Italy and Spain and spanned the acute and convalescent phases of COVID-19. The material from the prospective study consisted of cDNA or gDNA derived from T cells, B-cell-depleted T cells, or PBMCs. The dataset comprised deeply sampled blood TCRbeta repertoires from subjects exposed to, actively infected with, or recovered from COVID-19. The repertoires were released in a freely available public database intended as a resource for research on the immune response to SARS-CoV-2. The samples were drawn from two sources: the first 160 participants of the ongoing ImmuneRACE study, and 1,000 to 1,500 subjects contributed by 6 global collaborators. A de-identified subject ID, COVID-19 status, age in years and sex were almost always included in the sample metadata. Where available, HLA class I and class II types were obtained from metadata supplied by the sample provider rather than from assay-based typing. The study at large found these results: How much clinical and demographic metadata was included differed by source and by participant, and the metadata was provided uncurated.

TCRbeta CDR3 regions were amplified from genomic DNA by means of the immunoSEQ Assay, a bias-controlled multiplex PCR. The authors' pipeline ran thus. Nucleated cell counts per sample were estimated from amplification of reference gene primers within the assay. To quantify the absolute abundance of each unique TCRbeta CDR3 rearrangement, sequence reads were collapsed and filtered. For each sample, productive Simpson clonality was calculated as the square root of Simpson's diversity index over productive rearrangements. TCRdb's version of the immuneACCESS table is confined to in-frame rearrangements and falls short of the full clone set. An unresolved V gene accounts for under half of the shortfall where checked; the remainder is of unknown origin. V, J and clone size reflect that table, while D and trimming were determined from the DNA. This sample comprises roughly 73,000 clones, about 85% of them detected only once. Of the sample, less than 4% is held by the ten largest clones.

The CDR3 numbers 13 residues from cysteine through phenylalanine. Only the CDR3 DNA is retained, 39 bases long and in frame from the first base. Ends trimmed: V by 4 bases, J by 7 bases; bases unmatched to a gene: 4. Per the germline V gene (reference sequence), LGHDT is the CDR1 and YNNKEL is the CDR2. The chain was built from TRBV3-1 (or the pseudogene TRBV3-2) and TRBJ2-7; 10 bases in the middle match TRBD2. This TCR derives from a man between 65 and 80 years old with active COVID-19. Input material: peripheral blood. The DNA sequence is TGTGCCAGCAGCCGGGCTAGCGGGGGAGAGCAGTACTTC. Translated, this is CASSRASGGEQYF.